These T cell receptor beta chains were read from a single sample in a study of radiotherapy plus CTLA-4 blockade in lung cancer. Clones were sequenced by immunoSEQ multiplex PCR, and TCRdb holds only the in-frame ones, with some missing. The sample records 70,000 to 95,000 clones, around nine tenths being singletons. Specimen: peripheral blood, collected from a patient treated with radiotherapy plus ipilimumab. These receptors originate from a human donor with non-small cell lung cancer that progressed on radiotherapy plus ipilimumab. CDR3s include the opening cysteine and the closing phenylalanine or tryptophan. A D gene is named only where the DNA matches it firmly. Size tells how often a clone was seen (once, few, many) or the class of an expanded clone, and some rows leave it out.

clone_size j_call v_call d_call cdr3_nt cdr3_aa
. TRBJ2-1 TRBV7-2 . TGTGCCAGCAGCTTAGACGGCGGGGGCCGTTACAATGAGCAGTTCTTC CASSLDGGGRYNEQFF
once TRBJ1-4 TRBV10-3 . TGTGCCATCAGTGAGTCGCAAGGGTCTTTCGAAAAACTGTTTTTT CAISESQGSFEKLFF
. TRBJ2-5 TRBV29-1 . TGCAGCGCCACAGGGGTGGGAGGCCAAGAGACCCAGTACTTC CSATGVGGQETQYF
. TRBJ2-7 TRBV10-3 . TGTGCCATGGGGGACCGATATCTGAACGAGCAGTACTTC CAMGDRYLNEQYF
. TRBJ2-1 TRBV5-4 . TGTGCCAGCAGCCCCCCCCGGTTCGATGAGCAGTTCTTC CASSPPRFDEQFF
. TRBJ1-3 TRBV2 . TGTGCCAGCAGTGACAGGACGATCTCTGGAAACACCATATATTTT CASSDRTISGNTIYF
. TRBJ2-3 TRBV29-1 . TGCAGCGTTGTCAGGGGTATCTCTAGCACAGATACGCAGTATTTT CSVVRGISSTDTQYF
. TRBJ1-2 TRBV7-8 . TGTGCCAGCAGCTTTATGGGACAAACTACTAACTATGGCTACACCTTC CASSFMGQTTNYGYTF
few TRBJ2-1 TRBV20-1 . TGCAGTGCTAGAGACGCCGCTGTGCAGTTCTTC CSARDAAVQFF
. TRBJ2-7 TRBV18 . TGTGCCAGCTCAGCCCGTAGGATGGAGCAAGAGCAGTACTTC CASSARRMEQEQYF
. TRBJ2-5 TRBV7-2 . TGTGCCAGCAGCTCCGGACCAAAAGGGAAGACCCAGTACTTC CASSSGPKGKTQYF
. TRBJ2-7 TRBV10-3 . TGTGCCATCACCCTAGGGGATAGCGCACCCTACGAGCAGTACTTC CAITLGDSAPYEQYF
. TRBJ1-6 TRBV5-1 TRBD1 TGCGCCAGCAGCTTGGGGATCCGGGACAGGGGTTTGGGTTCACCCCTCCACTTT CASSLGIRDRGLGSPLHF
. TRBJ2-7 TRBV2 TRBD1 TGTGCCAGCAGGGACAGGGGGACCTACGAGCAGTACTTC CASRDRGTYEQYF
. TRBJ1-5 TRBV15 . TGTGCCACCAGCGTAGGGAGGGTCGGGCAGCCCCAGCATTTT CATSVGRVGQPQHF
. TRBJ2-7 TRBV2 . TGTGCCAGCAGTGGGGGGGCACGGTCCTACGAGCAGTACTTC CASSGGARSYEQYF
. TRBJ1-5 TRBV30 . TGTGCCTGGAGTGACAGCAATCAGCCCCAGCATTTT CAWSDSNQPQHF
. TRBJ2-5 TRBV5-1 . TGCGCCAGCAGCTTGGAAGGGGAGACCCAGTACTTC CASSLEGETQYF
. TRBJ2-3 TRBV2 TRBD2 TGTGCCAGCAGGCCGACTAGCGGGGGGATGGGGGATACGCAGTATTTT CASRPTSGGMGDTQYF